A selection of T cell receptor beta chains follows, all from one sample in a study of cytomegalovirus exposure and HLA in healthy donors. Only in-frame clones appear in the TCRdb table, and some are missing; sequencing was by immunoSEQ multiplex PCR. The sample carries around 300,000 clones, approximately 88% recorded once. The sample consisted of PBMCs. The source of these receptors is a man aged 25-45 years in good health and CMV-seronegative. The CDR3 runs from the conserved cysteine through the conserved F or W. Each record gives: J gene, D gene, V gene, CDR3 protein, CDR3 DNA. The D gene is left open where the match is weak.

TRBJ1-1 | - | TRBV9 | CASSVDGLGGTEAFF | TGTGCCAGCAGCGTAGATGGGTTAGGGGGCACTGAAGCTTTCTTT
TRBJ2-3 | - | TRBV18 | CASSPVSRGDTQYF | TGTGCCAGCTCACCAGTGAGTCGGGGGGATACGCAGTATTTT
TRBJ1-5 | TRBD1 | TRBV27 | CASGMGQGKAGGSNQPQHF | TGTGCCAGCGGGATGGGACAGGGTAAGGCGGGAGGGAGCAATCAGCCCCAGCATTTT
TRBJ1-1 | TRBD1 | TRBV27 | CASSLPGTGRTEAFF | TGTGCCAGCAGTTTGCCCGGGACAGGGCGGACTGAAGCTTTCTTT
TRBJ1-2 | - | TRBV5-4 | CASSLANRVGGYTF | TGTGCCAGCAGCTTGGCAAACAGGGTAGGGGGCTACACCTTC
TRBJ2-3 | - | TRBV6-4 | CASSDGGGTDTQYF | TGTGCCAGCAGTGACGGCGGGGGCACAGATACGCAGTATTTT
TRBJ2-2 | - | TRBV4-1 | CASSQQTFARVNTGELFF | TGCGCCAGCAGCCAACAAACCTTCGCGAGGGTGAACACCGGGGAGCTGTTTTTT
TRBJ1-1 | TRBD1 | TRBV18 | CASSPFGQGRDTEAFF | TGTGCCAGCTCACCATTTGGACAGGGGAGGGACACTGAAGCTTTCTTT
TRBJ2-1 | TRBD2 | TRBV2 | CASRATSGGGNEQFF | TGTGCCAGCAGAGCAACTAGCGGGGGGGGAAATGAGCAGTTCTTC
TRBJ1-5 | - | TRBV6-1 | CASSEAGSYSNQPQHF | TGTGCCAGCAGTGAAGCTGGCAGTTATAGCAATCAGCCCCAGCATTTT
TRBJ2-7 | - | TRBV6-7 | CASSYNSGSGYEYEQYF | TGTGCCAGCAGTTACAATTCTGGATCAGGGTATGAGTACGAGCAGTACTTC
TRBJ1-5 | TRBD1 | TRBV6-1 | CASSGSGGQGNSQPQHF | TGTGCCAGCAGTGGGAGTGGGGGACAGGGGAACAGTCAGCCCCAGCATTTT
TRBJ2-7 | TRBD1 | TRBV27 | CASSLDRGDYEQYF | TGTGCCAGCAGTTTGGACAGGGGAGACTACGAGCAGTACTTC
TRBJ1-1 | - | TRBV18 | CASSPGRNLYTEAFF | TGTGCCAGCTCACCAGGCAGGAACTTATACACTGAAGCTTTCTTT